The 7 T cell receptor beta chains listed next were all sequenced from one sample in a study of T-cell reconstitution after alpha-beta-depleted transplantation in children. This sample's TCRbeta library carried unique molecular identifier barcodes. Each CDR3 protein is one row after TCRdb ran MiXCR on the PCR reads. In the table there are fewer than 1 million distinct CDR3 sequences, under 20% of which are singletons. The material was PBMCs, mostly from graft donor cells, obtained 360 days after TCRalphabeta/CD19-depleted stem cell transplant. These receptors were collected from a male patient under 18 who had a stem cell transplant for acute lymphoblastic leukemia, so the T cells may come from the graft donor.

The V gene is TRBV7-9, the J gene TRBJ1-1, with 8 positions matching TRBD1. Germline V gene lookup returns CDR1 SEHNR and CDR2 FQNEAQ (reference sequence). The trim removed 6 bases at V and 4 bases at J, leaving 10 bases unmatched. This CDR3 contains 15 residues. Written as DNA, the CDR3 is TGTGCCAGCAGTCACGGACAGGGTCGGTTCACTGAAGCTTTCTTT. It is translated as CASSHGQGRFTEAFF.

This clonotype was detected a few times. The CDR3 region is CSVRDRHTGELFF. As DNA, the CDR3 is TGCAGCGTCCGGGACAGGCACACCGGGGAGCTGTTTTTT. J is TRBJ2-2 and V is TRBV29-1; TRBD1 matches 8 bases. In germline, CDR1 is SQVTM, CDR2 ANQGSEA. V shed 6 bases, J shed 3 bases, and the junction held 3 bases outside the gene matches. This CDR3 spans 13 amino acids.

This clonotype was detected a few times. The rearrangement uses TRBV4-3 and TRBJ2-3; D gene uncertain. Trimming stripped 0 bases from V and 3 bases from J, with 13 bases between. There are 16 residues in the CDR3. Germline CDR1 reads LGHNA; CDR2 reads YSLEER. The DNA of the CDR3 is TGCGCCAGCAGCCAAGATGGAATACCTGGGACAGATACGCAGTATTTT. As protein: CASSQDGIPGTDTQYF.

The chain employs TRBV20-1 and TRBJ1-1; tentatively, D is TRBD1 (5 bases). This CDR3 comprises 13 residues. CDR1 is DFQATT, CDR2 SNEGSKA, per germline (reference sequence). With 4 bases removed from V and 2 bases from J, the gap between germline ends came to 11 bases. The CDR3 coding sequence is TGCAGTGCTATCTGGACATCTAACACTGAAGCTTTCTTT. It encodes CSAIWTSNTEAFF.

The chain carries TRBV24-1 and TRBJ2-1, with 9 bases lining up with TRBD1. Germline CDR1 and CDR2: KGHDR and SFDVKD. The CDR3 consists of 16 residues. V dropped 0 bases and J dropped 6; count of bases not matched to a gene: 5. In DNA, the CDR3 is TGTGCCACCAGTGATTTGGCTGGGACAGGGATCAATGAGCAGTTCTTC. This codes for CATSDLAGTGINEQFF.

This clonotype was counted between two and nine times. This chain joins TRBV4-1 and TRBJ2-5, with a tentative D call TRBD1 (6 bases). The V end was cut by 5 bases, the J end by 3 bases, with 10 bases between. CDR3 size: 13 residues. Germline CDR1 MGHRA, CDR2 YSYEKL. The CDR3 nucleotides are TGCGCCAGCAGCTCACGACAGGAAGAGACCCAGTACTTC. Translation: CASSSRQEETQYF.

CDR3 nucleotides: TGTGCCAGCAGCCAAGACGAGCGGGGGTCCTACAATGAGCAGTTCTTC. Residues: CASSQDERGSYNEQFF. This rearrangement joins TRBV3-1 to TRBJ2-1, with 8 bases that match TRBD2. The germline CDR1 and CDR2 sequences are LGHDT and YNNKEL (reference sequence). The J segment lost 1 base and the V segment lost 0 bases, leaving 2 bases of the junction unmatched. The CDR3 has 16 amino acids.